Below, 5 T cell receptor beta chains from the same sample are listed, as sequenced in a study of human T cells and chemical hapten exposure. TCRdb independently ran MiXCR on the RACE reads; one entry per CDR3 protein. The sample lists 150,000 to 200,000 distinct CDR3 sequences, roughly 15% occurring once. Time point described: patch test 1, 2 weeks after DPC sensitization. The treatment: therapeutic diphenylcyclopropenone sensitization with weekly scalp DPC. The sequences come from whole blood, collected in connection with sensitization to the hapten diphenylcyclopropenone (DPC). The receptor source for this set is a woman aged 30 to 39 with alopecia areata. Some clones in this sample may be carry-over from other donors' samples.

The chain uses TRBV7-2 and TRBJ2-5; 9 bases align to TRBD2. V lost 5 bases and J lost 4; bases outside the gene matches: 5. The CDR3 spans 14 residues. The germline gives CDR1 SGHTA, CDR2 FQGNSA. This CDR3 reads CASSDSGRAETQYF. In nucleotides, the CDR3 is TGTGCCAGCAGCGATAGCGGGAGAGCAGAGACCCAGTACTTC. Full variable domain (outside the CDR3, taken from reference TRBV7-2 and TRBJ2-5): GAGVSQSPSNKVTEKGKDVELRCDPISGHTALYWYRQSLGQGLEFLIYFQGNSAPDKSGLPSDRFSAERTGGSVSTLTIQRTQQEDSAVYLCASSDSGRAETQYFGPGTRLLVL.

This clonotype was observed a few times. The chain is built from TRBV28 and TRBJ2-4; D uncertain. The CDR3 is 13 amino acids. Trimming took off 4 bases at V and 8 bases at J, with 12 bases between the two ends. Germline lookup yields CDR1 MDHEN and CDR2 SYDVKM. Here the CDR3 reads CASSSVERDIQYF. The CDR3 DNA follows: TGTGCCAGCAGTTCAGTTGAAAGGGACATTCAGTACTTC.

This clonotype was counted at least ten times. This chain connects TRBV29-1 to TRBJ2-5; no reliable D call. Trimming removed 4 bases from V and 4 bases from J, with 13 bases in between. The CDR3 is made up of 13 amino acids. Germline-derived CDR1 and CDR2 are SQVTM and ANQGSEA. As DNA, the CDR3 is TGCAGCGTTGGGTCTGCCGTAGGAGAGACCCAGTACTTC. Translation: CSVGSAVGETQYF.

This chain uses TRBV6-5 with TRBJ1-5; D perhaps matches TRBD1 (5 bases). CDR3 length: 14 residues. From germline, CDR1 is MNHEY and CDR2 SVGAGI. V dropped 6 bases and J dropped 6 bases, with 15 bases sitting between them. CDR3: CASRTGARGQPQHF. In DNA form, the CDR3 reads TGTGCCAGCAGAACGGGAGCAAGGGGTCAGCCCCAGCATTTT.

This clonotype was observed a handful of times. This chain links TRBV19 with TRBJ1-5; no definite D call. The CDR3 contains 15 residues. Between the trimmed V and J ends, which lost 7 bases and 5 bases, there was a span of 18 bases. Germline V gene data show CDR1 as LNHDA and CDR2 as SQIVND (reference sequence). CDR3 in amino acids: CASTGRAGLHQPQHF. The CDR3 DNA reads TGTGCCAGTACCGGACGCGCAGGTTTGCATCAGCCCCAGCATTTT.